The 15 T cell receptor beta chains given below trace back to one sample, sequenced in a study of T-cell reconstitution after alpha-beta-depleted transplantation in children. Using unique molecular identifiers, the investigators prepared the TCRbeta library. In TCRdb, the PCR reads were re-called with MiXCR into one record per CDR3 protein. Among more than 450,000 distinct CDR3 sequences listed, about a sixth were seen once. The sequenced sample was PBMCs from the stem cell graft donor, obtained from the stem cell graft. Receptors were obtained from a human donor who donated a stem cell graft to a child with acute lymphoblastic leukemia.

V usage is TRBV29-1 and J usage is TRBJ2-2, with D unclear. Trimming pared 4 bases from V and 0 bases from J, leaving 3 bases between. The CDR3 runs to 12 residues. CDR1 and CDR2 from the germline V gene are SQVTM and ANQGSEA. DNA of the CDR3: TGCAGCGTTGTCGCGAACACCGGGGAGCTGTTTTTT. This encodes CSVVANTGELFF.

V and J are TRBV7-9 and TRBJ2-7, with D unresolved. V was shortened by 0 bases and J by 3 bases, with 15 bases between the two germline ends. The germline V gene has CDR1 SEHNR and CDR2 FQNEAQ (reference sequence). CDR3 length: 16 amino acids. CDR3 sequence reads: CASSLASQPPYYEQYF. CDR3 coding DNA: TGTGCCAGCAGCTTAGCTAGCCAGCCCCCATACTACGAGCAGTACTTC.

This clonotype came up a few times. The chain carries TRBV12-3 or TRBV12-4 and TRBJ2-7, with 7 bases fitting TRBD2. The CDR3 sequence is 14 residues long. V shed 5 bases and J 12 bases; nucleotides not matched to a gene: 16. The CDR3 nucleotides read TGTGCCAGCAGTCTGGGACTATCTACTACTCGGGGGTACTTC. This translates into CASSLGLSTTRGYF.

The chain carries TRBV5-1 and TRBJ2-7; D remains ambiguous. V dropped 0 bases and J dropped 5 bases, with 9 bases sitting between them. Germline V gives CDR1 SGHRS, CDR2 YFSETQ. The CDR3 spans 13 residues. The CDR3 DNA follows: TGCGCCAGCAGCTTGGCCTACGCAAACGAGCAGTACTTC. The encoded protein is CASSLAYANEQYF.

The rearrangement links TRBV20-1 to TRBJ2-1, with a weak D call TRBD2 (6 bases). Trimming pared 1 base from V and 6 bases from J, leaving 13 bases between. This CDR3 is built from 14 residues. Germline V gene lookup returns CDR1 DFQATT and CDR2 SNEGSKA (reference sequence). In DNA, the CDR3 is TGCAGTGCTAGAGCCCCTAGCGAGTTCAATGAGCAGTTCTTC. Translating it yields CSARAPSEFNEQFF.

This clonotype was recorded a few times. The chain carries TRBV6-1 and TRBJ1-2, with 8 bases that match TRBD1. Germline CDR1 and CDR2: MNHNS and SASEGT. The CDR3 is 18 amino acids. The ends lost 6 bases at V and 1 base at J; junction bases unmatched: 16. The chain's CDR3 is CASRSTWDRPSGNYGYTF. CDR3 sequence (DNA): TGTGCCAGCAGGTCCACCTGGGACAGGCCCTCGGGTAACTATGGCTACACCTTC.

The chain employs TRBV18 and TRBJ2-1; 14 bases match TRBD2. The CDR3 has 19 residues. CDR1 and CDR2 from the germline V gene are KGHSH and LQKENI. With V trimmed by 1 base and J by 5 bases, 10 bases remained unmatched. Here the CDR3 DNA reads TGTGCCAGCTCACCACGGGGGACTAGCGGGAGTTGGATCAACAATGAGCAGTTCTTC. This gives the protein CASSPRGTSGSWINNEQFF.

This clonotype was counted only a few times. The chain links TRBV25-1 to TRBJ1-1; the D is unclear. The CDR3 loop spans 16 amino acids. Trimming took 1 base from V and 0 from J, leaving 12 bases between them. Per germline, CDR1 MGHDK and CDR2 SYGVNS. This CDR3 is CASSEFDGRMNTEAFF. The CDR3 DNA is TGTGCCAGCAGTGAATTCGACGGTCGAATGAACACTGAAGCTTTCTTT.

This chain joins TRBV5-5 and TRBJ2-1; no clear D gene. Trimming cost V 0 bases and J 0 bases, with 7 bases left between them. Germline V gives CDR1 SGHKS, CDR2 YYEKEE (reference sequence). The CDR3 covers 15 residues. CDR3 in amino acids: CASSLDGPSYNEQFF. The CDR3 DNA is TGTGCCAGCAGCTTGGACGGTCCCTCCTACAATGAGCAGTTCTTC.

The CDR3 sequence: CSVEAIGGTEAFF. The CDR3 region has the DNA TGCAGCGTTGAAGCAATCGGGGGCACTGAAGCTTTCTTT. The V and J genes are TRBV29-1 and TRBJ1-1; D possibly corresponds to TRBD1 (5 bases). The CDR3 is 13 amino acids. CDR1 and CDR2 (germline): SQVTM, ANQGSEA. Trimming pared 1 base from V and 4 bases from J, leaving 10 bases between.

The rearrangement uses TRBV20-1 and TRBJ1-2, with 8 bases that match TRBD1. V lost 2 bases to trimming and J lost 6 bases; unmatched junction nucleotides: 11. Per germline, CDR1 DFQATT and CDR2 SNEGSKA (reference sequence). This CDR3 spans 15 amino acids. The CDR3 coding sequence is TGCAGTGCTAGACAGGGGGCTGTACCCCGTGATGGCTACACCTTC. This encodes CSARQGAVPRDGYTF.

The V gene is TRBV9, the J gene TRBJ2-1; 9 nucleotides line up with TRBD2. Germline lookup yields CDR1 SGDLS and CDR2 YYNGEE. V trimming: 4 bases; J trimming: 7 bases; junction bases outside the gene matches: 6. The CDR3 loop spans 14 amino acids. CDR3 in DNA: TGTGCCAGCAGCCGGGCGGGGGGGCGGAATGAGCAGTTCTTC. Its translation is CASSRAGGRNEQFF.

This clonotype came up a few times. The junction and the germline gene differ at one end; a read error may be behind it. This rearrangement joins TRBV18 to TRBJ2-1; D not resolved. CDR1 is KGHSH, CDR2 LQKENI, per germline. CDR3 length: 12 residues. CDR3 protein: CASSPLPGPPVF. The DNA for the CDR3 is TGTGCCAGCTCACCATTACCAGGCCCCCCGGTCTTC.

The chain has TRBV27 and TRBJ1-2, with TRBD1 matching 8 bases. The CDR3 loop spans 14 amino acids. The V segment lost 5 bases and the J segment 4 bases; nucleotides outside the gene matches: 6. Germline CDR1 is MNHEY and CDR2 is SMNVEV (reference sequence). This chain's CDR3 is CASSRTGSGYGYTF. As DNA, the CDR3 is TGTGCCAGCAGTCGGACAGGGTCTGGCTATGGCTACACCTTC.

The chain uses TRBV5-1 and TRBJ2-7, with 9 bases aligning to TRBD2. The CDR3 loop spans 16 amino acids. Per germline, CDR1 SGHRS and CDR2 YFSETQ. After removal of 1 base from V and 6 bases from J, the junction contained 11 bases not matched to a gene. CDR3 sequence: CASSLKYEREVAEQYF. Written as DNA, the CDR3 is TGCGCCAGCAGCTTGAAGTACGAGCGGGAGGTCGCCGAGCAGTACTTC.